Listed here is a single TCR beta chain. The sample belongs to a study of blood T cell repertoires in COVID-19. The overall study: The United States, Italy and Spain provided the acute and convalescent COVID-19 samples. PBMCs, B-cell-depleted T cells, or T cells were the source of the cDNA or gDNA that made up the material.

CDR1 MNHNS and CDR2 SASEGT come from the germline V gene. The V gene lost 1 base and the J gene lost 5 bases, with 12 bases spanning the gap. This CDR3 has 14 amino acids. Original processing notes: Amplification with reference gene primers provided the estimates of nucleated cell counts. TCRdb's copy holds only in-frame clones and misses some; the assay was immunoSEQ multiplex PCR. That table furnishes V, J and clone size, whereas the DNA furnished D and trimming. Among about 200,000 clones listed, roughly 84% were seen once. The clonotype originates from a woman of 80 years or more with acute or convalescent COVID-19. The chain couples TRBV6-1 to TRBJ2-7, with D hard to call. What was sequenced was peripheral blood. The CDR3 region is CASSEGQVYNEQYF. The CDR3 DNA is TGTGCCAGCAGTGAAGGGCAGGTATACAACGAGCAGTACTTC.